This entry features one TCR beta chain sequence. This clone appeared a single time. The specificity of this receptor is unknown. No base quality values were provided; no much bigger clone lies one nucleotide off. The CDR1 and CDR2 encoded by the germline V gene are SGHTA and FQGTGA. Trimming accounts for 5 bases at V and 2 bases at J, while the number of junction bases matched to no gene is 5. CDR3 length: 15 amino acids, cysteine to phenylalanine. The entry retains the CDR3 DNA only, 45 bases that are in frame from base 1. The entry originates in a study of technical replicates of blood from a few donors (dated by TCRdb to about 2017). Library preparation was by the immunoSEQ multiplex PCR assay. This immuneACCESS table, as held by TCRdb, lists in-frame sequences with V and J called but not all clones. Of the missing ones, under half trace to an unresolved V gene in checked studies; the others have no known cause. Present in this sample are around 50,000 clones, more than 95% of which were seen just once. The leading ten clones occupy 0.3% to 0.4% of the sample.

The specimen sequenced was T cells isolated from PBMCs. The source of this sequence is a human donor in good health. The V and J genes are TRBV7-3 and TRBJ1-1; 10 of the junction bases match TRBD1. The DNA is TGTGCCAGCAGCAAAGACAGGGGGCGAAACACTGAAGCTTTCTTT. Its translation is CASSKDRGRNTEAFF.